This TCR beta chain was sequenced during a study of blood T cell repertoires in COVID-19. Trimming left V 3 bases short and J 8 bases short, with 12 bases between. Germline CDR1 is SGHRS and CDR2 is YFSETQ. The CDR3 is 13 amino acids. Libraries were prepared by immunoSEQ multiplex PCR; TCRdb keeps only in-frame clonotypes and omits some of them. The sample records 100,000 or so clones, roughly nine tenths being singletons. The TCR was taken from a man aged 50-60 years with acute or convalescent COVID-19. Sequencing was carried out using peripheral blood. This rearrangement joins TRBV5-1 to TRBJ2-1; D gene uncertain. The CDR3 reads CASSYNSLDEQFF. The CDR3, as DNA: TGCGCCAGCAGCTATAATAGTCTCGATGAGCAGTTCTTC.